This T cell receptor (beta chain) stems from a study of vaccination effects on CD4 cells after COVID-19. Findings and limits, study-wide: Vaccine-induced clones in healthy vaccinees cross-reacted with common cold coronaviruses in only 1 of 255 cases. No early post-infection timepoints were available in the study, which also included few convalescent patients.

Cultured cells yielded isolated CD4+ T cells after less than 11 days. On both days 3 and 7, half of the culture medium was replaced with IL-2 medium. The CDR3 is 14 residues long. Trimming stripped 0 bases from V and 1 base from J, with 6 bases between. Germline V CDR1 and CDR2: KGHSY, FQNENV. With regard to this clone: Its antigen is unknown.

Assay: immunoSEQ multiplex PCR; the TCRdb copy retains only in-frame clones and omits some. In the table there are tens of thousands of clones, 65% to 80% of which are singletons. The chain joins TRBV16 to TRBJ1-1; a weak D match, TRBD1 (5 bases). This material consisted of CD4+ T cells from PBMCs cultured without peptide, taken before COVID-19 vaccination. The clonotype originates from a human donor who received a COVID-19 vaccine. Here the CDR3 reads CASSQSGQNTEAFF. CDR3 sequence (DNA): TGTGCCAGCAGCCAATCGGGGCAGAACACTGAAGCTTTCTTT. Variable domain in full (rest from reference TRBV16 and TRBJ1-1): GEEVAQTPKHLVRGEGQKAKLYCAPIKGHSYVFWYQQVLKNEFKFLISFQNENVFDETGMPKERFSAKCLPNSPCSLEIQATKLEDSAVYFCASSQSGQNTEAFFGQGTRLTVV.